This is a list of T cell receptor beta chains from one sample in a study of shared clonotypes between healthy human individuals. Produced via immunoSEQ multiplex PCR; TCRdb's table is partial and in-frame only. The repertoire holds roughly 1,100,000 clones, with more than 60% as singletons. Source material: memory CD4+ T cells sorted from blood. These TCRs come from a young man in good health. Both conserved end residues are trimmed from each CDR3.

CDR3aa: ASSYFLGELF; v_gene: TRBV7-2; len: 10; j_gene: TRBJ2-2
CDR3aa: ASSLGPANGYT; v_gene: TRBV5-1; len: 11; j_gene: TRBJ1-2
CDR3aa: AWGTGAYNEQF; v_gene: TRBV30; len: 11; j_gene: TRBJ2-1
CDR3aa: AWSGGDQPQH; v_gene: TRBV30; len: 10; j_gene: TRBJ1-5
CDR3aa: ASSPKDDRGNTGELF; v_gene: TRBV21-1; len: 15; j_gene: TRBJ2-2
CDR3aa: ASSQGQRVTDTQY; v_gene: TRBV4-1; len: 13; j_gene: TRBJ2-3
CDR3aa: AINPGQGAYEQY; v_gene: TRBV10-3; len: 12; j_gene: TRBJ2-7
CDR3aa: ASSPPERGVDNEQF; v_gene: TRBV18; len: 14; j_gene: TRBJ2-1
CDR3aa: ASSNGDTDTQY; v_gene: TRBV6-4; len: 11; j_gene: TRBJ2-3
CDR3aa: ASSHGGAKNIQY; v_gene: TRBV7-6; len: 12; j_gene: TRBJ2-4
CDR3aa: ASSFGGLSYEQY; v_gene: TRBV5-6; len: 12; j_gene: TRBJ2-7
CDR3aa: ASSFMDITGELF; v_gene: TRBV7-9; len: 12; j_gene: TRBJ2-2
CDR3aa: ASSFNEKLF; v_gene: TRBV19; len: 9; j_gene: TRBJ1-4
CDR3aa: AISGPLGNTGELF; v_gene: TRBV10-3; len: 13; j_gene: TRBJ2-2
CDR3aa: ASSLNAGTGYGYT; v_gene: TRBV5-1; len: 13; j_gene: TRBJ1-2
CDR3aa: ASSLGQGNLYEQY; v_gene: TRBV5-1; len: 13; j_gene: TRBJ2-7
CDR3aa: ASSSLDRGHTEAF; v_gene: TRBV7-9; len: 13; j_gene: TRBJ1-1
CDR3aa: ASTLGDEQF; v_gene: TRBV6-6; len: 9; j_gene: TRBJ2-1
CDR3aa: ASSPRTRGPTDTQY; v_gene: TRBV18; len: 14; j_gene: TRBJ2-3
CDR3aa: ASRWGAAYGYT; v_gene: TRBV2; len: 11; j_gene: TRBJ1-2
CDR3aa: ASSQTGADEQY; v_gene: TRBV7-3; len: 11; j_gene: TRBJ2-7
CDR3aa: ASSHSPINQETQY; v_gene: TRBV4-1; len: 13; j_gene: TRBJ2-5
CDR3aa: ASSRDNEQF; v_gene: TRBV6-5; len: 9; j_gene: TRBJ2-1
CDR3aa: ASSRGLAGGFNRREQF; v_gene: TRBV5-8; len: 16; j_gene: TRBJ2-1
CDR3aa: ASSTPGVAF; v_gene: TRBV19; len: 9; j_gene: TRBJ1-1